The 3 T cell receptor beta chains presented below share a single source sample, sequenced in a study of human versus mouse CDR3 diversity and MHC coevolution. Clones were read by immunoSEQ multiplex PCR, and TCRdb kept only the in-frame ones, dropping some. The sample consists of about 60,000 clones, 94% of them appearing once. Sequencing was performed on naive CD4+ T cells from blood. The sample's subset: CD45RO-negative CD62L-positive naive CD4 T cells. Receptors originate from a person aged 55 to 70 in good health.

The chain has TRBV19 and TRBJ2-5, with D perhaps TRBD1 (5 bases). V gave up 0 bases and J gave up 5 bases, with 13 bases separating them. CDR3 length: 15 residues. Germline CDR1 LNHDA, CDR2 SQIVND (reference sequence). The CDR3 reads CASSIDHQGRETQYF. CDR3 nucleotides: TGTGCCAGTAGTATAGATCATCAGGGAAGGGAGACCCAGTACTTC.

The chain recombines TRBV2 with TRBJ2-1, with 10 bases identical to TRBD2. Trimming removed 7 bases from V and 3 bases from J; junction bases left unmatched: 3. The CDR3 sequence is 14 residues long. The germline V gene encodes CDR1 SNHLY and CDR2 FYNNEI. The CDR3 reads CASKREGYYNEQFF. The CDR3 DNA is TGTGCCAGCAAGCGGGAGGGATACTACAATGAGCAGTTCTTC.

The rearrangement uses TRBV21-1 and TRBJ2-7; TRBD2 was called by the table and not checked on the DNA. TRBV21-1 is tagged as a pseudogene. The CDR3 is 16 residues long. The CDR3 region is CASSKEKLAGGYEQYF. CDR3 nucleotide sequence: TGTGCCAGCAGCAAAGAAAAACTAGCGGGAGGTTACGAGCAGTACTTC.